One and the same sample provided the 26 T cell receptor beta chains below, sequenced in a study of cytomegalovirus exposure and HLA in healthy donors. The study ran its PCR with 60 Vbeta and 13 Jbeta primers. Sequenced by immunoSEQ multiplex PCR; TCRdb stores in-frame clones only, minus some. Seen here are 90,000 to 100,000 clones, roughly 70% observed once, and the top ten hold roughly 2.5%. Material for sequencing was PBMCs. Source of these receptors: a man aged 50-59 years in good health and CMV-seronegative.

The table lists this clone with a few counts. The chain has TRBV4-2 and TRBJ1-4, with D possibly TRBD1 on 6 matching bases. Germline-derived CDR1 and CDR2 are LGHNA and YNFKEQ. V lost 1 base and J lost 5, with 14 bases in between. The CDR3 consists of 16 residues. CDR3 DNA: TGTGCCAGCAGCCAAGGGCAGGACAGAAAGAATGAAAAACTGTTTTTT. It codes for CASSQGQDRKNEKLFF.

In nucleotides, the CDR3 is TGCGCCAGCAGCCAAGACCCCGAGGAAAAACTGTTTTTT. It is translated as CASSQDPEEKLFF. The V and J genes are TRBV4-1 and TRBJ1-4; D is uncertain. Trimming left V 0 bases short and J 8 bases short, with 7 bases between. CDR3 length: 13 amino acids. The germline CDR1 and CDR2 sequences are MGHRA and YSYEKL.

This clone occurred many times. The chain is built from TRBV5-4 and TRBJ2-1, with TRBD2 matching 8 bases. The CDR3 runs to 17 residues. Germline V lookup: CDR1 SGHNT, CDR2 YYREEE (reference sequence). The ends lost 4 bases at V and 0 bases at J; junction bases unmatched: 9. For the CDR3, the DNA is TGTGCCAGCAGCCTGCATAGCGGGGCCAGCTCCTACAATGAGCAGTTCTTC. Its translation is CASSLHSGASSYNEQFF.

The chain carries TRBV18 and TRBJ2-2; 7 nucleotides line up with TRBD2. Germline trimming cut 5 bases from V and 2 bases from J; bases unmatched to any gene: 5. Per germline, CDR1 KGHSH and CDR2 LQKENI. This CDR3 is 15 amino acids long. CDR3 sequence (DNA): TGTGCCAGCTCAGAGAGACTAGCCAACACCGGGGAGCTGTTTTTT. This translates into CASSERLANTGELFF.

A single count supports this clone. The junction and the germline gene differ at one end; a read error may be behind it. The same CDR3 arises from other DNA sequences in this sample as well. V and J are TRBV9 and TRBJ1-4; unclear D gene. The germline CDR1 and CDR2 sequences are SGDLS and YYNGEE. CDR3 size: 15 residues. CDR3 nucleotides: TGTGCCAGCAGCGTAGGTAGAGCAACTAATGAGAAACTGTTTTTT. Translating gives CASSVGRATNEKLFF.

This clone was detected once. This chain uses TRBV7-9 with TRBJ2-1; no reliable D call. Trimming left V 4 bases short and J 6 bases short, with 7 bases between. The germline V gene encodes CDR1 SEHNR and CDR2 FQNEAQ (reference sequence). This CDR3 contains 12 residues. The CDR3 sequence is CASSYNVNEQFF. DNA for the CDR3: TGTGCCAGCAGCTACAACGTCAATGAGCAGTTCTTC.

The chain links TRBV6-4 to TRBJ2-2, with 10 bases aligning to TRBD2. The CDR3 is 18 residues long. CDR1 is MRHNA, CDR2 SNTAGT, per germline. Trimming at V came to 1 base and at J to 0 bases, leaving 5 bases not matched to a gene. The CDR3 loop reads CASSDYGLAAANTGELFF. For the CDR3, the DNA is TGTGCCAGCAGTGACTATGGACTAGCGGCCGCGAACACCGGGGAGCTGTTTTTT.

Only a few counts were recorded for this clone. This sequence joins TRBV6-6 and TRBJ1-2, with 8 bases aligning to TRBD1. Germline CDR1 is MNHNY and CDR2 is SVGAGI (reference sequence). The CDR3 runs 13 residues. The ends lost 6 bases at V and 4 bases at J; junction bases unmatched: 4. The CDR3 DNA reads TGTGCCAGCAGGTGGACAGGGAGCTATGGCTACACCTTC. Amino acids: CASRWTGSYGYTF.

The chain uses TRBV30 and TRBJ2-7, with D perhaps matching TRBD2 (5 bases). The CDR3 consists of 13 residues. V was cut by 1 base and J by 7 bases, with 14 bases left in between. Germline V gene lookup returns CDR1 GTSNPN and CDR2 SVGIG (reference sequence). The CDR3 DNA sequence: TGTGCCTGGAGTGATCTAACCGGGGTGGAGCAGTACTTC. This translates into CAWSDLTGVEQYF.

The CDR3 sequence is CASSSDRTYEQYF. The CDR3 DNA sequence: TGTGCCAGCAGTTCGGACAGGACCTACGAGCAGTACTTC. V gene TRBV28 combines with J gene TRBJ2-7; 7 bases map to TRBD1. The CDR3 sequence is 13 residues long. V gave up 4 bases and J gave up 2 bases; unmatched junction bases: 2. Looked up from germline, CDR1 is MDHEN and CDR2 is SYDVKM. The variable domain in full, completed from reference TRBV28 and TRBJ2-7, reads DVKVTQSSRYLVKRTGEKVFLECVQDMDHENMFWYRQDPGLGLRLIYFSYDVKMKEKGDIPEGYSVSREKKERFSLILESASTNQTSMYLCASSSDRTYEQYFGPGTRLTVT.

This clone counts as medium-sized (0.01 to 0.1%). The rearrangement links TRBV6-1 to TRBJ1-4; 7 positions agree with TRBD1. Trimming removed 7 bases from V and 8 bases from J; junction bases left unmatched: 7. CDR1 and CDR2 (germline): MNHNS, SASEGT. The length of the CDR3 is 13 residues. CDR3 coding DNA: TGTGCCAGCATAGACAGGGTCCGAGAAAAACTGTTTTTT. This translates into CASIDRVREKLFF.

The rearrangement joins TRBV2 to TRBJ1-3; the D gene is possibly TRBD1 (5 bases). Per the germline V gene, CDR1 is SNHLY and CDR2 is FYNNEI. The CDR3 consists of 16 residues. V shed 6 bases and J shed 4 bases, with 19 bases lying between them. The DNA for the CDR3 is TGTGCCAGCAGATGGGACTCCACGGGGAAGGGAAACACCATATATTTT. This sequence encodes CASRWDSTGKGNTIYF.

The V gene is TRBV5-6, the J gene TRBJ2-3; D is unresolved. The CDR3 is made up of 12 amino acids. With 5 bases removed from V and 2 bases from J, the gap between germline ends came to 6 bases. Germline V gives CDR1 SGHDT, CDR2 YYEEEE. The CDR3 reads CASSSTTDTQYF. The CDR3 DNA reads TGTGCCAGCAGTTCTACCACAGATACGCAGTATTTT. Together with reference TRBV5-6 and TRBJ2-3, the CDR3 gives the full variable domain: DAGVTQSPTHLIKTRGQQVTLRCSPKSGHDTVSWYQQALGQGPQFIFQYYEEEERQRGNFPDRFSGHQFPNYSSELNVNALLLGDSALYLCASSSTTDTQYFGPGTRLTVL.

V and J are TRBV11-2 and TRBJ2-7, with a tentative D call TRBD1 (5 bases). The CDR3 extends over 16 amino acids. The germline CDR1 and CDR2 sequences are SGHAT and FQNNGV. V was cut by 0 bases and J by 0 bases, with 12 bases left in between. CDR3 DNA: TGTGCCAGCAGCTTAGATACAAGGGGTAGCTCCTACGAGCAGTACTTC. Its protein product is CASSLDTRGSSYEQYF.

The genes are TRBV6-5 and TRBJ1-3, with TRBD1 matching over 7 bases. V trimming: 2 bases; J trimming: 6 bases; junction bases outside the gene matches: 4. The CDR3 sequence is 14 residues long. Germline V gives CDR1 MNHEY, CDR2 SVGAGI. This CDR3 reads CASSYLQGENTIYF. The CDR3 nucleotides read TGTGCCAGCAGTTACCTGCAGGGGGAAAACACCATATATTTT.

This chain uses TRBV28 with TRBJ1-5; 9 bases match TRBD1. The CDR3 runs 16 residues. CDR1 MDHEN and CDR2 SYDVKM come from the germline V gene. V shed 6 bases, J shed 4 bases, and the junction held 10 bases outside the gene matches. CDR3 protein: CASRLEVGTGNQPQHF. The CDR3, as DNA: TGTGCCAGCAGATTGGAGGTGGGGACAGGGAATCAGCCCCAGCATTTT. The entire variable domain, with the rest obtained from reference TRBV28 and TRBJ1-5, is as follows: DVKVTQSSRYLVKRTGEKVFLECVQDMDHENMFWYRQDPGLGLRLIYFSYDVKMKEKGDIPEGYSVSREKKERFSLILESASTNQTSMYLCASRLEVGTGNQPQHFGDGTRLSIL.

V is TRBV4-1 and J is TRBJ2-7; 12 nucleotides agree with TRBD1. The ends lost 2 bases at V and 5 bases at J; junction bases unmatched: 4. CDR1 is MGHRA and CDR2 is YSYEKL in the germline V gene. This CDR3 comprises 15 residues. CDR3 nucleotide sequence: TGCGCCAGCAGCCAACCGGGACAGGGGGCTAACGAGCAGTACTTC. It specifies CASSQPGQGANEQYF.

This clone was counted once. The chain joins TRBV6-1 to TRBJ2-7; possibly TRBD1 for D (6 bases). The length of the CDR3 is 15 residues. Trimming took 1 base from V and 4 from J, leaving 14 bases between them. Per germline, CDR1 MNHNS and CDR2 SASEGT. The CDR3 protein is CASSEERGRGYEQYF. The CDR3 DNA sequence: TGTGCCAGCAGTGAAGAGAGGGGCAGGGGATACGAGCAGTACTTC.

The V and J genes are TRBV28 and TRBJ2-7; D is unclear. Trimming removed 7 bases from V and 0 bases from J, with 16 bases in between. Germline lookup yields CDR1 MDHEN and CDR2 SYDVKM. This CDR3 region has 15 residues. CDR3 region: CASKESHEISYEQYF. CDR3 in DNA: TGTGCCAGCAAAGAATCTCACGAGATCTCCTACGAGCAGTACTTC.

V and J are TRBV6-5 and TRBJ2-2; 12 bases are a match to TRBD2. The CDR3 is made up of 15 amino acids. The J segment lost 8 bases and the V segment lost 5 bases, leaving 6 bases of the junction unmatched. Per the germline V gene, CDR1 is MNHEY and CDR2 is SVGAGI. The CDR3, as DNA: TGTGCCAGCAGTCGGACTAGCGGGGTTCGGGGGGAGCTGTTTTTT. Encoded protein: CASSRTSGVRGELFF.

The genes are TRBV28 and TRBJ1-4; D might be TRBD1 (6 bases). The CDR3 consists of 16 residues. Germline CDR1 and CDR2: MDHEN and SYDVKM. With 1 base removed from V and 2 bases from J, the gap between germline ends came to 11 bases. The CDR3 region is CASSLYEQGTNEKLFF. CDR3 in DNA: TGTGCCAGCAGTTTATACGAACAGGGCACTAATGAAAAACTGTTTTTT.

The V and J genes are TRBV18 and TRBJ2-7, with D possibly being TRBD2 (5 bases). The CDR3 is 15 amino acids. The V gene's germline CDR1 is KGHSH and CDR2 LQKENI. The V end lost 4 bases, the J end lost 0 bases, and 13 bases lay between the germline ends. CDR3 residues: CASSQTRGSSYEQYF. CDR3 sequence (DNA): TGTGCCAGCTCACAAACACGGGGTAGCTCCTACGAGCAGTACTTC.

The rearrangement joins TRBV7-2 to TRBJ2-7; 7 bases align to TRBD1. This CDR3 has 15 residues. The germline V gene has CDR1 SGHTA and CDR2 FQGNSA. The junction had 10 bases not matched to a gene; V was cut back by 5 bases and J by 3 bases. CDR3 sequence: CASSRYRGNNYEQYF. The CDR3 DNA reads TGTGCCAGCAGCCGATACAGGGGAAACAACTACGAGCAGTACTTC.

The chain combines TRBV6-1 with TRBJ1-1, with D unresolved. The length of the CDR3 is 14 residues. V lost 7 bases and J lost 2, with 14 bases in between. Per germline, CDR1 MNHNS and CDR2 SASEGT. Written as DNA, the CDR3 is TGTGCCAGCACTAAGACTATCGATAACACTGAAGCTTTCTTT. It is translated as CASTKTIDNTEAFF.

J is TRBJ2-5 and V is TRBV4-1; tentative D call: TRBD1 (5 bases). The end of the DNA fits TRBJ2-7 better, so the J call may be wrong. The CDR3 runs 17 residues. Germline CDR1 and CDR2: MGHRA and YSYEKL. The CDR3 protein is CASSQEMVTVSSYEQYF. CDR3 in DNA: TGCGCCAGCAGCCAAGAAATGGTGACAGTTAGCTCCTACGAGCAGTACTTC.

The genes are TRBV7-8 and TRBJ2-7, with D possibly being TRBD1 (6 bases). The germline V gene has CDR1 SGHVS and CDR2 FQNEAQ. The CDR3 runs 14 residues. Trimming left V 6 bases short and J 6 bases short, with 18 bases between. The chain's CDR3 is CASRPGTILSEQYF. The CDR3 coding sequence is TGTGCCAGCAGGCCCGGGACAATCCTTTCCGAGCAGTACTTC.